This T cell receptor beta chain was observed in a study of monozygotic twins with inflammatory bowel disease. The CDR3 spans 14 residues. The germline CDR1 and CDR2 sequences are SQVTM and ANQGSEA. UMIs containing a 6-nucleotide sample barcode were added via template switching. TCRdb re-called the 5' RACE reads and catalogs CDR3 proteins one per entry, DNA excluded. The data show roughly 200,000 distinct CDR3 sequences, and the top ten clones hold 1.5% to 2%. The chain couples TRBV29-1 to TRBJ1-1; no DNA is available, so the TRBD1 call from TCRdb remains unchecked. The receptor's source is a human donor with ulcerative colitis or Crohn's disease, or a healthy co-twin of an affected twin (not recorded which). The source material was blood. This CDR3 reads CSVTEGQPNTEAFF.